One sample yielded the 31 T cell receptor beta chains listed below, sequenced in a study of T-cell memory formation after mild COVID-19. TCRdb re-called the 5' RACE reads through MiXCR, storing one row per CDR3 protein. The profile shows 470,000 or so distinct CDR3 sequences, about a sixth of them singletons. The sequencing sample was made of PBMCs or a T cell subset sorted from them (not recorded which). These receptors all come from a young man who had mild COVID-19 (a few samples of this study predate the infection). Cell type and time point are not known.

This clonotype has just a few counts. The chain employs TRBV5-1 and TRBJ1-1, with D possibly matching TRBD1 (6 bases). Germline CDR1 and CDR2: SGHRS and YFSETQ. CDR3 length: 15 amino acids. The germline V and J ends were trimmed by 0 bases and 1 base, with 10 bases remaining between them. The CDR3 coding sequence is TGCGCCAGCAGCTTGGAGGGACATGAGAACACTGAAGCTTTCTTT. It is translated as CASSLEGHENTEAFF. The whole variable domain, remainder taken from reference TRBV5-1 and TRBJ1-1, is KAGVTQTPRYLIKTRGQQVTLSCSPISGHRSVSWYQQTPGQGLQFLFEYFSETQRNKGNFPGRFSGRQFSNSRSEMNVSTLELGDSALYLCASSLEGHENTEAFFGQGTRLTVV.

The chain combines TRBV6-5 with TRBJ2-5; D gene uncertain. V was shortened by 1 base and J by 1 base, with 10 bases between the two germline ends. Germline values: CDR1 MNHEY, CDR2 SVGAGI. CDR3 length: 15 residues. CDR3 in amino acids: CASSYLGGTQETQYF. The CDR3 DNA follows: TGTGCCAGCAGTTACTTGGGCGGAACCCAAGAGACCCAGTACTTC.

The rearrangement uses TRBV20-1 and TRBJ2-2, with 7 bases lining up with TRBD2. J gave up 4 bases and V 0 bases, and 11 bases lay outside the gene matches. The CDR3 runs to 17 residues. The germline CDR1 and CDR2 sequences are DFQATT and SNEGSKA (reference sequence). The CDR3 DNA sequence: TGCAGTGCTAGAGACAGCAGCGGGGCTACCGGCACCGGGGAGCTGTTTTTT. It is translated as CSARDSSGATGTGELFF.

This CDR3 is CASSRERNTGELFF. CDR3 coding DNA: TGTGCCAGCAGCAGGGAGAGAAACACCGGGGAGCTGTTTTTT. The V call is TRBV2, the J call TRBJ2-2, with D perhaps TRBD1 or TRBD2 (5 bases each). This CDR3 comprises 14 residues. V was clipped by 6 bases and J by 2 bases, with 10 bases between them. In germline, CDR1 is SNHLY, CDR2 FYNNEI.

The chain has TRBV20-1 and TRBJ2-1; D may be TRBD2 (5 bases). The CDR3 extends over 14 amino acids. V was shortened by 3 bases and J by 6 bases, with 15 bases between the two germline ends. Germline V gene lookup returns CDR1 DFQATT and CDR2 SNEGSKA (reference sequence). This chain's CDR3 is CSASQDWLLNEQFF. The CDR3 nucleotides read TGCAGTGCTAGTCAGGACTGGCTACTCAATGAGCAGTTCTTC.

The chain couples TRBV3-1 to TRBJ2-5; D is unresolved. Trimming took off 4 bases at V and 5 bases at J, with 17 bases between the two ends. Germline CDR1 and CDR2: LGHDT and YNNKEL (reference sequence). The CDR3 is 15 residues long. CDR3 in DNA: TGTGCCAGCAGCCCCGAAACAAAAGTTCGGGAGACCCAGTACTTC. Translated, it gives CASSPETKVRETQYF.

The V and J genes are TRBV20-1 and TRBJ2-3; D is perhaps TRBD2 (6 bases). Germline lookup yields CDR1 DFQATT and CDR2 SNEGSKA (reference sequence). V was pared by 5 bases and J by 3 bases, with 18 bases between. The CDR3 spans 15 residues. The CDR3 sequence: CSARPPRGGTDTQYF. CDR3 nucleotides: TGCAGTGCTCGACCGCCACGAGGAGGGACAGATACGCAGTATTTT.

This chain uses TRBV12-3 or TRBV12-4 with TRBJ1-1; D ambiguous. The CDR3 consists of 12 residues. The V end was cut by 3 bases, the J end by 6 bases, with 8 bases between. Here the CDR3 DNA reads TGTGCCAGCAGTTTTCACGTTTCTGAAGCTTTCTTT. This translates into CASSFHVSEAFF.

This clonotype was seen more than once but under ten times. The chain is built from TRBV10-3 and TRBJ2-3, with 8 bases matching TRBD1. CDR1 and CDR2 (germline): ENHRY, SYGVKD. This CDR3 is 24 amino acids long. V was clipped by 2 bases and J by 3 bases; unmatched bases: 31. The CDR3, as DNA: TGTGCCATCAGTGAGCCCACAACGGCCGAGGACAGGGTTTGTCTCCCAGAACGTACAGATACGCAGTATTTT. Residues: CAISEPTTAEDRVCLPERTDTQYF.

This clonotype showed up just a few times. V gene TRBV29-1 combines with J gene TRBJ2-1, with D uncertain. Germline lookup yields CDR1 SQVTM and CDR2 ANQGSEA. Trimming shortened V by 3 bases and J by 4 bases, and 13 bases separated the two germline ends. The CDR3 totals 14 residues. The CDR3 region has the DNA TGCAGCGTTGATTTCTATTCGCTATACAATGAGCAGTTCTTC. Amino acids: CSVDFYSLYNEQFF.

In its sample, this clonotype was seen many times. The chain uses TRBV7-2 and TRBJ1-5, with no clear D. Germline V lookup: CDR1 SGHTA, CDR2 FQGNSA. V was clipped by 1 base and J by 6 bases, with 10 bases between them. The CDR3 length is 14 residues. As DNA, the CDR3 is TGTGCCAGCAGCTTAGTGGGTGAGGGTCAGCCCCAGCATTTT. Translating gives CASSLVGEGQPQHF.

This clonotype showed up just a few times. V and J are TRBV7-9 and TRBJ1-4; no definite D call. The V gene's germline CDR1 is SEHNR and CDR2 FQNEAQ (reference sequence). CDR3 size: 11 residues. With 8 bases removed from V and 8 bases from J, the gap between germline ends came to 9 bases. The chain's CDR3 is CASATGEKLFF. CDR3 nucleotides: TGTGCCAGCGCCACTGGCGAAAAACTGTTTTTT. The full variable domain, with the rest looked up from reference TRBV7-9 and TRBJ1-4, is DTGVSQNPRHKITKRGQNVTFRCDPISEHNRLYWYRQTLGQGPEFLTYFQNEAQLEKSRLLSDRFSAERPKGSFSTLEIQRTEQGDSAMYLCASATGEKLFFGSGTQLSVL.

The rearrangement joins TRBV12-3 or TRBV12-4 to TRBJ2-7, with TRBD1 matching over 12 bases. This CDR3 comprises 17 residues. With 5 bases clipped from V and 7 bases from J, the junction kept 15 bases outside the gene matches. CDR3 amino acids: CASSPGQGAIRRGEQYF. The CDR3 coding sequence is TGTGCCAGCAGTCCGGGACAGGGGGCAATTCGGAGGGGAGAGCAGTACTTC.

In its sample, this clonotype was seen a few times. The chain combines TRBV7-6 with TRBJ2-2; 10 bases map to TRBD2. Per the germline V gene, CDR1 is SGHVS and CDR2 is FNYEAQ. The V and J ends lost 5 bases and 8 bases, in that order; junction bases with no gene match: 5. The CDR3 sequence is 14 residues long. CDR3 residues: CASSKLAGEGELFF. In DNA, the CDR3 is TGTGCCAGCAGCAAGCTAGCGGGGGAAGGGGAGCTGTTTTTT. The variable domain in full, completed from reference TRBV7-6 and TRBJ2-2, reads GAGVSQSPRYKVTKRGQDVALRCDPISGHVSLYWYRQALGQGPEFLTYFNYEAQQDKSGLPNDRFSAERPEGSISTLTIQRTEQRDSAMYRCASSKLAGEGELFFGEGSRLTVL.

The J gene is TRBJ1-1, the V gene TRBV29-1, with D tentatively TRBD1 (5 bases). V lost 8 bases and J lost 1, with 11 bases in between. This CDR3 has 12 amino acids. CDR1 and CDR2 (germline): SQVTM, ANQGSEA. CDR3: CSIPRENTEAFF. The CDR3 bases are TGCAGCATTCCCAGGGAGAACACTGAAGCTTTCTTT. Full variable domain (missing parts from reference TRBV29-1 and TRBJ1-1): SAVISQKPSRDICQRGTSLTIQCQVDSQVTMMFWYRQQPGQSLTLIATANQGSEATYESGFVIDKFPISRPNLTFSTLTVSNMSPEDSSIYLCSIPRENTEAFFGQGTRLTVV.

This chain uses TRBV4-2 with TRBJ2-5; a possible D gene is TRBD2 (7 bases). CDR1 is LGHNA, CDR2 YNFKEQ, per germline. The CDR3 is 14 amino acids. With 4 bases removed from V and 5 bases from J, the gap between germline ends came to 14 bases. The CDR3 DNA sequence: TGTGCCAGCAGCCGGGACAAGGGAGGGGAGACCCAGTACTTC. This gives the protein CASSRDKGGETQYF.

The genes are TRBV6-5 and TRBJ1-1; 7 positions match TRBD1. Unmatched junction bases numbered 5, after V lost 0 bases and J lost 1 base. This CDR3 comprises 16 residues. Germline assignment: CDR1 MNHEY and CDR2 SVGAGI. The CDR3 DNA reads TGTGCCAGCAGTTACTCACCAGGGGGGAGGAACACTGAAGCTTTCTTT. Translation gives CASSYSPGGRNTEAFF.

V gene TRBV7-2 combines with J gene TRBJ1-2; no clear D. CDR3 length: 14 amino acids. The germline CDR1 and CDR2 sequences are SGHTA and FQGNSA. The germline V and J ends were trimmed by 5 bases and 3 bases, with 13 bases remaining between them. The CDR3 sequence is CASSPTTADYGYTF. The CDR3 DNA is TGTGCCAGCAGCCCAACCACGGCGGACTATGGCTACACCTTC.

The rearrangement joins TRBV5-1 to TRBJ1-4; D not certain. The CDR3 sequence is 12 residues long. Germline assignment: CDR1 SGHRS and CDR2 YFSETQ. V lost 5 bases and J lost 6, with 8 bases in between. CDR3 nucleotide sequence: TGCGCCAGCAGATTCCTTGATGAAAAACTGTTTTTT. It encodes CASRFLDEKLFF.

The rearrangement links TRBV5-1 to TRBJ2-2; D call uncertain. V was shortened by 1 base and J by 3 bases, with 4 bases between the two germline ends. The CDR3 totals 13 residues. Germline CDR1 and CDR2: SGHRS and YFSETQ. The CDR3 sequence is CASSLPDTGELFF. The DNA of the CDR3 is TGCGCCAGCAGCTTGCCCGACACCGGGGAGCTGTTTTTT.

CDR3 DNA sequence: TGTGCCAGCAGCGCGGACAGGGGTGACGAGCAGTACGTC. Translated: CASSADRGDEQYV. The chain combines TRBV5-4 with TRBJ2-7, with 9 bases matching TRBD1. CDR1 is SGHNT and CDR2 is YYREEE in the germline V gene (reference sequence). This CDR3 is 13 amino acids long. Trimming at V came to 4 bases and at J to 5 bases, leaving 4 bases not matched to a gene.

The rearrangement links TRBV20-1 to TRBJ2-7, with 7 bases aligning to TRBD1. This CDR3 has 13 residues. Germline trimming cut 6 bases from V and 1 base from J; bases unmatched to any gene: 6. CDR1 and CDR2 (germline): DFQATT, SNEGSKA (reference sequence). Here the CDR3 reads CSAAQGQSYEQYF. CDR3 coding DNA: TGCAGTGCCGCCCAGGGACAGTCCTACGAGCAGTACTTC.

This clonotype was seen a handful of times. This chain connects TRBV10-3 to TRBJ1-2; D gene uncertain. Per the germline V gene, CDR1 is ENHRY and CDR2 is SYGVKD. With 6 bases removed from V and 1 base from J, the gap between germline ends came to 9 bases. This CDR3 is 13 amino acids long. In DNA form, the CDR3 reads TGTGCCATCAGAACCGGGCTTAACTATGGCTACACCTTC. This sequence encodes CAIRTGLNYGYTF.

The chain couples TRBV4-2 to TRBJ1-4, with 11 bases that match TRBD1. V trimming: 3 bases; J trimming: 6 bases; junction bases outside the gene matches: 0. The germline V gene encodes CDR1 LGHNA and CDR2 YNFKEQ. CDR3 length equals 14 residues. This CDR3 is CASSQDRGHEKLFF. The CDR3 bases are TGTGCCAGCAGCCAGGACAGGGGGCATGAAAAACTGTTTTTT.

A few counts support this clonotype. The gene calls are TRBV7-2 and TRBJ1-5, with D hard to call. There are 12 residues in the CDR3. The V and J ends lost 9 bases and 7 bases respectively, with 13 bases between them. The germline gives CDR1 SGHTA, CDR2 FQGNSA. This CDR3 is CASLVLLQPQHF. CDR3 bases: TGTGCCAGTCTCGTATTGTTACAGCCCCAGCATTTT.

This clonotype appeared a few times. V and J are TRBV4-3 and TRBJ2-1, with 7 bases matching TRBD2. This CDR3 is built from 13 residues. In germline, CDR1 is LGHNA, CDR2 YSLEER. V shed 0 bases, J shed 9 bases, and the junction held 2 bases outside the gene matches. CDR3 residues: CASSQDRLAEQFF. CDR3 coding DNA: TGCGCCAGCAGCCAAGATCGACTAGCTGAGCAGTTCTTC.

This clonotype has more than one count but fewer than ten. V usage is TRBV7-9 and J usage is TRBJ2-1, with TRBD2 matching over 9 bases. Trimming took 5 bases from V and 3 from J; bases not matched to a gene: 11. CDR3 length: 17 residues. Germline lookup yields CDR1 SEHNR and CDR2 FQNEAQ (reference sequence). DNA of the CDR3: TGTGCCAGCAGCCCCCCCCAAGCGGGGGGTCACTACAATGAGCAGTTCTTC. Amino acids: CASSPPQAGGHYNEQFF.

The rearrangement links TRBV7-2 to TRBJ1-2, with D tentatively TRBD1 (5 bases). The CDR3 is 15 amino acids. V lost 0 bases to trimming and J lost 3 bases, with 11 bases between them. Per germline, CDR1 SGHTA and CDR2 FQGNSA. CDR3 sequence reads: CASSLAWQGYYGYTF. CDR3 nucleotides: TGTGCCAGCAGCTTAGCATGGCAGGGCTACTATGGCTACACCTTC.

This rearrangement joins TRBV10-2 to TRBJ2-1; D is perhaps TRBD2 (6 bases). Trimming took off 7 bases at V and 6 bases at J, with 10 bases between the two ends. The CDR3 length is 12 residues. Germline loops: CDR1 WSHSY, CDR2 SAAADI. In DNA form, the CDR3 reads TGCGCCAGCAACGGCGGGGTCAATGAGCAGTTCTTC. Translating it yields CASNGGVNEQFF.

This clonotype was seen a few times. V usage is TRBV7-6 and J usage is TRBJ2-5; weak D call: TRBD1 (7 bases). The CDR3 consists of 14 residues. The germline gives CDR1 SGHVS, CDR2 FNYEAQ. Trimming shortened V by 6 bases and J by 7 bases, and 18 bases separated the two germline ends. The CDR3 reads CASRRLRGEGTQYF. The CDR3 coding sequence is TGTGCCAGCAGGAGGCTCAGGGGGGAAGGGACCCAGTACTTC.

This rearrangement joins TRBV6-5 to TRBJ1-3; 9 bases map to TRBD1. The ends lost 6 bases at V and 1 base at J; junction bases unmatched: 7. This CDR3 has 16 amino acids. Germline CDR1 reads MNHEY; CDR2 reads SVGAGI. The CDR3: CASSTGTGTSGNTIYF. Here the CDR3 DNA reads TGTGCCAGCAGCACCGGGACAGGGACTTCTGGAAACACCATATATTTT.